These 14 T cell receptor beta chains came from one sample sequenced in a study of Ad26.COV2.S vaccination and SARS-CoV-2 variants (dated by TCRdb to the early 2020s). The time point label of this sample denotes: individuals recovered from natural SARS-CoV-2 infection. Preparation of the library involved the immunoSEQ multiplex PCR assay. The source is immuneACCESS, and TCRdb retained only in-frame sequences with V and J called. Part of the clones is not carried over; for the studies checked, unresolved V genes explain less than half of this, and the remainder is unexplained. A total of about 350,000 clones appear in this sample, 90% to 95% of them only once. Jointly, the top ten make up about 3.8% of the sample. Sequenced material: peripheral blood, taken after recovery from COVID-19. The receptors shown here come from a human donor who had recovered from COVID-19.

This chain connects TRBV9 to TRBJ2-3; D may match TRBD1 or TRBD2 (5 bases each). The germline V gene encodes CDR1 SGDLS and CDR2 YYNGEE. This CDR3 has 14 amino acids. The V end was cut by 1 base, the J end by 3 bases, with 9 bases between. CDR3 in DNA: TGTGCCAGCAGCGTAAGAGGGGTGACAGATACGCAGTATTTT. This gives the protein CASSVRGVTDTQYF.

The chain recombines TRBV6-4 with TRBJ2-3; TRBD1 matches 7 bases. The ends lost 9 bases at V and 3 bases at J; junction bases unmatched: 6. The CDR3 is 13 residues long. Germline CDR1 MRHNA, CDR2 SNTAGT. As DNA, the CDR3 is TGTGCCAGTTCGGGACAGATGACAGATACGCAGTATTTT. Amino acids: CASSGQMTDTQYF.

This chain links TRBV12-3 or TRBV12-4 with TRBJ1-3; 7 bases fit TRBD1. This CDR3 has 13 residues. The J segment lost 7 bases and the V segment lost 3 bases, leaving 3 bases of the junction unmatched. CDR3: CASSLTQGNTIYF. The CDR3 DNA follows: TGTGCCAGCAGTTTGACACAGGGGAACACCATATATTTT.

A few counts support this clone. This chain uses TRBV19 with TRBJ2-5; TRBD2 matches 13 bases. The CDR3 length is 14 residues. The trim removed 7 bases at V and 4 bases at J, leaving 3 bases unmatched. From germline, CDR1 is LNHDA and CDR2 SQIVND (reference sequence). CDR3 sequence: CASTGLAGLETQYF. The CDR3 bases are TGTGCCAGTACGGGACTAGCGGGGCTAGAGACCCAGTACTTC.

The chain uses TRBV9 and TRBJ2-2; 10 nucleotides match TRBD1. This CDR3 region has 17 residues. With V trimmed by 5 bases and J by 7 bases, 14 bases remained unmatched. Germline CDR1 reads SGDLS; CDR2 reads YYNGEE. CDR3 sequence: CASSGGTGVPQGGELFF. DNA of the CDR3: TGTGCCAGCAGTGGAGGGACAGGGGTCCCTCAGGGCGGGGAGCTGTTTTTT.

This clone was recorded once. The rearrangement joins TRBV10-1 to TRBJ2-3; D not resolved. The germline V gene has CDR1 WNHNN and CDR2 SYGVQD (reference sequence). V was clipped by 4 bases and J by 1 base, with 9 bases between them. The CDR3 has 14 residues. The DNA of the CDR3 is TGCGCCAGCAGTGTTGGGGTGGGCACAGATACGCAGTATTTT. Translation gives CASSVGVGTDTQYF.

CDR3 sequence reads: CASSYRGGGQETQYF. The CDR3 nucleotides read TGTGCCAGCAGCTACCGCGGGGGAGGCCAAGAGACCCAGTACTTC. This chain links TRBV13 with TRBJ2-5, with 7 nucleotides matching TRBD2. Looked up from germline, CDR1 is PRHDT and CDR2 is FYEKMQ (reference sequence). The CDR3 runs 15 residues. V lost 4 bases to trimming and J lost 1 base; unmatched junction nucleotides: 6. Full variable domain (rest looked up from reference TRBV13 and TRBJ2-5): AAGVIQSPRHLIKEKRETATLKCYPIPRHDTVYWYQQGPGQDPQFLISFYEKMQSDKGSIPDRFSAQQFSDYHSELNMSSLELGDSALYFCASSYRGGGQETQYFGPGTRLLVL.

The rearrangement joins TRBV4-1 to TRBJ2-2; no firm D call. Germline V gives CDR1 MGHRA, CDR2 YSYEKL. V dropped 0 bases and J dropped 5 bases, with 10 bases sitting between them. CDR3 length: 15 residues. The CDR3 sequence is CASSQEGLRTGELFF. The DNA of the CDR3 is TGCGCCAGCAGCCAAGAAGGTCTGAGGACCGGGGAGCTGTTTTTT.

The V and J genes are TRBV6-1 and TRBJ2-2; possible D gene TRBD2, 5 bases. This CDR3 has 15 amino acids. Trimming left V 1 base short and J 5 bases short, with 11 bases between. Germline assignment: CDR1 MNHNS and CDR2 SASEGT. The CDR3 region is CASSEDVRETGELFF. The DNA of the CDR3 is TGTGCCAGCAGTGAAGACGTAAGGGAGACCGGGGAGCTGTTTTTT.

The genes are TRBV9 and TRBJ1-2; D is ambiguous. Germline CDR1 and CDR2: SGDLS and YYNGEE. The V and J ends lost 4 bases and 5 bases respectively, with 15 bases between them. This CDR3 is built from 14 residues. The CDR3 bases are TGTGCCAGCAGCCAAAGTGGAGGGTCGTATGGCTACACCTTC. Translating it yields CASSQSGGSYGYTF.

This clone was picked up one time. The rearrangement links TRBV5-1 to TRBJ2-3; D possibly corresponds to TRBD2 (6 bases). CDR1 and CDR2 from the germline V gene are SGHRS and YFSETQ. Trimming pared 3 bases from V and 1 base from J, leaving 12 bases between. CDR3 length equals 15 residues. As DNA, the CDR3 is TGCGCCAGCAGCTCCCTGGGGGGAGGCACAGATACGCAGTATTTT. This gives the protein CASSSLGGGTDTQYF.

The rearrangement links TRBV28 to TRBJ1-6, with 7 bases that match TRBD1. V lost 2 bases to trimming and J lost 8 bases; unmatched junction nucleotides: 3. The CDR3 covers 14 residues. Germline lookup yields CDR1 MDHEN and CDR2 SYDVKM. CDR3 nucleotide sequence: TGTGCCAGCAGTTTACGGGACAGCTATTCACCCCTCCACTTT. Amino acid sequence: CASSLRDSYSPLHF.

CDR3 bases: TGTGCCAGCCTGCCTTGGTTAAGTACTTACAATGAGCAGTTCTTC. It yields the protein CASLPWLSTYNEQFF. The chain uses TRBV6-5 and TRBJ2-1; unclear D gene. Germline CDR1 reads MNHEY; CDR2 reads SVGAGI. The V gene lost 8 bases and the J gene lost 4 bases, with 18 bases spanning the gap. The CDR3 is 15 amino acids.

This clone has only one observation. The V and J genes are TRBV7-6 and TRBJ2-5, with D possibly matching TRBD1 (6 bases). CDR1 is SGHVS, CDR2 FNYEAQ, per germline. The V gene lost 1 base and the J gene lost 0 bases, with 12 bases spanning the gap. The CDR3 has 16 residues. CDR3 sequence reads: CASSLVPPGDQETQYF. Here the CDR3 DNA reads TGTGCCAGCAGCTTAGTGCCTCCAGGGGACCAAGAGACCCAGTACTTC. The whole variable domain, remainder taken from reference TRBV7-6 and TRBJ2-5, is GAGVSQSPRYKVTKRGQDVALRCDPISGHVSLYWYRQALGQGPEFLTYFNYEAQQDKSGLPNDRFSAERPEGSISTLTIQRTEQRDSAMYRCASSLVPPGDQETQYFGPGTRLLVL.